The clone carrying this TCR beta chain turned up a few times. The sample is drawn from a study of T cells after yellow fever vaccination. TCRdb fed the 5' RACE reads into MiXCR, producing one record per CDR3 protein. The repertoire holds about 300,000 distinct CDR3 sequences, around 7% seen once, with 15% to 20% in the top ten. This clonotype was obtained from a man younger than 35 who received the YFV17D yellow fever vaccine. Sequencing used PBMCs, obtained around 45 days after the first yellow fever vaccination.

The CDR3 is CASSTNRGGETQYF. As DNA, the CDR3 is TGTGCCAGCAGTACAAACAGGGGAGGAGAGACCCAGTACTTC. This chain links TRBV12-3 or TRBV12-4 with TRBJ2-5; D may be TRBD1 (7 bases). Trimming left V 5 bases short and J 4 bases short, with 14 bases between. CDR3 length: 14 amino acids.